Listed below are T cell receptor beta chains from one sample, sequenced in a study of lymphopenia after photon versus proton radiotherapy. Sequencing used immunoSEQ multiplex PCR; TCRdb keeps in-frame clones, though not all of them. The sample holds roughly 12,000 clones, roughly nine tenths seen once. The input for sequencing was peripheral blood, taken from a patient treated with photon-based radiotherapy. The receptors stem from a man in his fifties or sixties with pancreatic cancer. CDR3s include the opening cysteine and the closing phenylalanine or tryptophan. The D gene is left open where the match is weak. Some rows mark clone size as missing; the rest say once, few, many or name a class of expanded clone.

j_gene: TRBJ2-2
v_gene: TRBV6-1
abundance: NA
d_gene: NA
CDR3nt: TGTGCCAGCAGTTCAATGTCCCAACGGACCGGGGAGCTGTTTTTT
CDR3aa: CASSSMSQRTGELFF

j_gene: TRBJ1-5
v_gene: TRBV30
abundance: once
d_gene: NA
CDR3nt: TGTGCCTGGAGTGTTTCATCTAGCAATCAGCCCCAGCATTTT
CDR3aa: CAWSVSSSNQPQHF

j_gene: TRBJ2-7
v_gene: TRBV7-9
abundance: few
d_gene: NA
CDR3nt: TGTGCCAGCAGCGCCGGACAGTACCCCTACGAGCAGTACTTC
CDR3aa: CASSAGQYPYEQYF

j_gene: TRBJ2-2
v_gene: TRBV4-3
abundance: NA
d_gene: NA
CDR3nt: TGCGCCAGCAGCCAACCGGGGACCGGGGAGCTGTTTTTT
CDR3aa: CASSQPGTGELFF

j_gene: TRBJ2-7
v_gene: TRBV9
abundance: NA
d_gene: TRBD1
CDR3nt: TGTGCCAGCTCTTTGGGACAGTACGGGGAGCAGTACTTC
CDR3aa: CASSLGQYGEQYF

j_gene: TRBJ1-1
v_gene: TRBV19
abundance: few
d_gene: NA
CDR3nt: TGTGCCAGTAGTACGCAGGGTGGGCTCACTGAAGCTTTCTTT
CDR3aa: CASSTQGGLTEAFF

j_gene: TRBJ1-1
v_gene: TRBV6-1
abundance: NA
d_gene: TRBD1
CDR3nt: TGTGCCAGCAGCCGAACCGGGACAGGGAACACTGAAGCTTTCTTT
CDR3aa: CASSRTGTGNTEAFF

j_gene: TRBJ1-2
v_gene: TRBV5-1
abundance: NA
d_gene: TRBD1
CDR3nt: TGCGCCAGCAGCTTGCAGGGGGCGAATGGCTACACCTTC
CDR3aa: CASSLQGANGYTF

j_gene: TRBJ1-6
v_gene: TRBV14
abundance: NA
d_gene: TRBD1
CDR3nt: TGTGCCAGCAGCCAAGATTGGGGGGGACAGACTAATTCACCCCTCCACTTT
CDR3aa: CASSQDWGGQTNSPLHF

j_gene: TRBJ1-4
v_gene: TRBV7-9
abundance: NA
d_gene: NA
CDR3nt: TGTGCCAGCAGCGTAGGAGGTGAAAAACTGTTTTTT
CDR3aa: CASSVGGEKLFF

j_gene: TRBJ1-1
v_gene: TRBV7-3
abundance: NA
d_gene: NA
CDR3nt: TGTGCCAGCAGCTTAACAGGATCGGGCACTGAAGCTTTCTTT
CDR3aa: CASSLTGSGTEAFF

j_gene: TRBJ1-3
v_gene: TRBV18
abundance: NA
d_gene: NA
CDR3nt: TGTGCCAGCTCACCAAACAACTCTGGAAACACCATATATTTT
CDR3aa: CASSPNNSGNTIYF

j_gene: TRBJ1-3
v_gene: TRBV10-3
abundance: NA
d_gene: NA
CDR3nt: TGTGCCATACCTCGGTGGGGACCAAGGGGATCTAGGGGAAACACCATATATTTT
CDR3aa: CAIPRWGPRGSRGNTIYF

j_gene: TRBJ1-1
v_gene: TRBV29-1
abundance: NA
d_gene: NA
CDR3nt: TGCAGCGGCCAACCCACTGAAGCTTTCTTT
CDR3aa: CSGQPTEAFF

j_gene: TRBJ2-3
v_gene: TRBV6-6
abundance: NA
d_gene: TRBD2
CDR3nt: TGTGCCAGCAGTTACTTGGGGGGGGGCACAGATACGCAGTATTTT
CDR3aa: CASSYLGGGTDTQYF

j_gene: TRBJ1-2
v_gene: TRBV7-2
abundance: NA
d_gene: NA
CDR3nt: TGTGCCAGCAGCTCAGACAGGCCTTCTGGCTACACCTTC
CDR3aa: CASSSDRPSGYTF

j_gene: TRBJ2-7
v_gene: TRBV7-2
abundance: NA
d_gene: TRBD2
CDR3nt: TGTGCCAGCAGCTCCCCATGGGGACTAGCGGGGGTTTCCTACGAGCAGTACTTC
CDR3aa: CASSSPWGLAGVSYEQYF

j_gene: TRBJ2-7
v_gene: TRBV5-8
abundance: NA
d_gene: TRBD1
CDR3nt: TGTGCCAGCACTCTACTGGGGACAGACTCCTACGAGCAGTACTTC
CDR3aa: CASTLLGTDSYEQYF

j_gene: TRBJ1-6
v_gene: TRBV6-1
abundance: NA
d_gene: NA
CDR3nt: TGTGCCAGCAGTGACGGCTATAATTCACCCCTCCACTTT
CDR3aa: CASSDGYNSPLHF

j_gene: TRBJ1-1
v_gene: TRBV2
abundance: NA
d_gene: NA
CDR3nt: TGTGCCAGCAGTGAAAGACGGGTTCAGTACACTGAAGCTTTCTTT
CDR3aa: CASSERRVQYTEAFF

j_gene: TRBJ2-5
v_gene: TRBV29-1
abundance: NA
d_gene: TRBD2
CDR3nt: TGCAGCGTCGCCCCCTTGACTAGCGGGGGACCGGAGACCCAGTACTTC
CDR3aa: CSVAPLTSGGPETQYF

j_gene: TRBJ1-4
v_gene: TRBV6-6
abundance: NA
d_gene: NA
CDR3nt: TGTGCCAGCAGTTACCTGCCGACAGCAACTAATGAAAAACTGTTTTTT
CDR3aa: CASSYLPTATNEKLFF

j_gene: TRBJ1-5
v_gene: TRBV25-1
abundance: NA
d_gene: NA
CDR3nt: TGTGCCAGCAGTGACTTCGGGGATCGGCCCCAGCATTTT
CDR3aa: CASSDFGDRPQHF

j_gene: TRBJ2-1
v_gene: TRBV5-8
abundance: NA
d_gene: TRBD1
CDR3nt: TGTGCCAGCAGCCCTACAGGGGACTCCTACAATGAGCAGTTCTTC
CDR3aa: CASSPTGDSYNEQFF

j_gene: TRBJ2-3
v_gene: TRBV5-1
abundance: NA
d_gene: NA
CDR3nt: TGCGCCAGCAGCTTGGACAGCACAGATACGCAGTATTTT
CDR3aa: CASSLDSTDTQYF

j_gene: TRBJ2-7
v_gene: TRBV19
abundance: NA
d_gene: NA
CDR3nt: TGTGCCAGTAGCGCTTTACCTAGATTGGGAGAGCAGTACTTC
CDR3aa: CASSALPRLGEQYF

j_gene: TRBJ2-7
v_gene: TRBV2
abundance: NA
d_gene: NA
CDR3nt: TGTGCCAGCAGTGGAGAGGGCCCGGGACCCGAGCAGTACTTC
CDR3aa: CASSGEGPGPEQYF

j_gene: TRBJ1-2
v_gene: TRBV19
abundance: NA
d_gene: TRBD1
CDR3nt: TGTGCCAGTAGTAGACAGGGATCCTATGGCTACACCTTC
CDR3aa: CASSRQGSYGYTF

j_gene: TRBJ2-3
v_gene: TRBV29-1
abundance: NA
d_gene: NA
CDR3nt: TGCAGCGCACATGGGGACATCACAGATACGCAGTATTTT
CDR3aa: CSAHGDITDTQYF